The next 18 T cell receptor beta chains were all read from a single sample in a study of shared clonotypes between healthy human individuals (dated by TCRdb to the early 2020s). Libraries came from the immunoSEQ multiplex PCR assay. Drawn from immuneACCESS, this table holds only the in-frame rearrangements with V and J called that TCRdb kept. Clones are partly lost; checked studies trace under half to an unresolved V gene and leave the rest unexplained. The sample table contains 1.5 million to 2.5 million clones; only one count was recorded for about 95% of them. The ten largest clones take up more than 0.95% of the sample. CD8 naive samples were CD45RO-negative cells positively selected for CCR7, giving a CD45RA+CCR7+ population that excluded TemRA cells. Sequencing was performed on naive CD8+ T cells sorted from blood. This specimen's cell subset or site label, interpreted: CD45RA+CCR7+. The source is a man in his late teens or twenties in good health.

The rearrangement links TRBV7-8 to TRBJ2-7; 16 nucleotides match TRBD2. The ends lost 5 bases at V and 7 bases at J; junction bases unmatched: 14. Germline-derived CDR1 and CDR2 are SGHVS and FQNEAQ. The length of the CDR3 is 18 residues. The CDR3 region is CASSPGTSGGVLSKEQYF. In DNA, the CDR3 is TGTGCCAGCAGCCCCGGGACTAGCGGGGGGGTATTAAGTAAGGAGCAGTACTTC.

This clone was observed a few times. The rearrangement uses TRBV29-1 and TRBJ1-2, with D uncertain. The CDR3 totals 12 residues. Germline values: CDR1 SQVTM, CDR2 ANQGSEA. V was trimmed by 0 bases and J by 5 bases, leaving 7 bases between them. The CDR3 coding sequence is TGCAGCGTTGAAGACAGTGAATATGGCTACACCTTC. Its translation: CSVEDSEYGYTF.

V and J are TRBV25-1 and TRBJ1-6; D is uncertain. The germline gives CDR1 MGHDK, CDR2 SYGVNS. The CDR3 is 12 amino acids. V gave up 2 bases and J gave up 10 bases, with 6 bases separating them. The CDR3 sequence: CASSEIPSPLHF. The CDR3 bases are TGTGCCAGCAGTGAAATTCCGTCACCCCTCCACTTT.

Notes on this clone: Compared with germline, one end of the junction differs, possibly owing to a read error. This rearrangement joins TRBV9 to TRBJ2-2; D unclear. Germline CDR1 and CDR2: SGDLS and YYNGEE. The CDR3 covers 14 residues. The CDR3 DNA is TGTGCCGGCAGCGTAGGATATCTCGCCGGGGAGCTGTTTTTT. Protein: CAGSVGYLAGELFF.

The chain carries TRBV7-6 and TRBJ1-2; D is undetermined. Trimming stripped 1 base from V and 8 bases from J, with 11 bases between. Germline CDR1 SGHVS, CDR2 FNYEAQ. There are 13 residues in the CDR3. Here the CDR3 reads CASSLEAGGGYTF. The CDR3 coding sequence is TGTGCCAGCAGCTTAGAGGCAGGAGGCGGCTACACCTTC.

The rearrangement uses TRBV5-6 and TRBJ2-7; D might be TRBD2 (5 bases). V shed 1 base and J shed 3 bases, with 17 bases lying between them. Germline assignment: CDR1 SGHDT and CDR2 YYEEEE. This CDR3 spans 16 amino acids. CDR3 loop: CASSLLLGMVLYEQYF. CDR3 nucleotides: TGTGCCAGCAGCTTGTTACTCGGGATGGTTCTCTACGAGCAGTACTTC.

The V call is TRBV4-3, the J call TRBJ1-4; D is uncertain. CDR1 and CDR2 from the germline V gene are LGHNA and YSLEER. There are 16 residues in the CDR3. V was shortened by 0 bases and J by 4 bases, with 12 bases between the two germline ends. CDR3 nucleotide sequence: TGCGCCAGCAGCCAAGAAAGAGGCCAGTTTAATGAAAAACTGTTTTTT. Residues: CASSQERGQFNEKLFF.

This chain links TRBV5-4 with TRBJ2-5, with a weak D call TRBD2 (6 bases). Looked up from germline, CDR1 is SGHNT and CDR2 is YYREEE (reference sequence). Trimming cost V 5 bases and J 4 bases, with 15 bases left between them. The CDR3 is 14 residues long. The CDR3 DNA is TGTGCCAGCAGGGCGGGGAGAGGAGTAGAGACCCAGTACTTC. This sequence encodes CASRAGRGVETQYF. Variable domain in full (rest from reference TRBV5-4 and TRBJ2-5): ETGVTQSPTHLIKTRGQQVTLRCSSQSGHNTVSWYQQALGQGPQFIFQYYREEENGRGNFPPRFSGLQFPNYSSELNVNALELDDSALYLCASRAGRGVETQYFGPGTRLLVL.

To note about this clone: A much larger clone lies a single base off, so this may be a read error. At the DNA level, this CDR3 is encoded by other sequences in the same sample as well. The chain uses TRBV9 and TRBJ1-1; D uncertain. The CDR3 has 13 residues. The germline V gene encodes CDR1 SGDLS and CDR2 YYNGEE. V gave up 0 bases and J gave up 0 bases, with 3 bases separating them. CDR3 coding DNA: TGTGCCAGCAGCGTAGTAGTGAACACTGAAGCTTTCTTT. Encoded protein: CASSVVVNTEAFF.

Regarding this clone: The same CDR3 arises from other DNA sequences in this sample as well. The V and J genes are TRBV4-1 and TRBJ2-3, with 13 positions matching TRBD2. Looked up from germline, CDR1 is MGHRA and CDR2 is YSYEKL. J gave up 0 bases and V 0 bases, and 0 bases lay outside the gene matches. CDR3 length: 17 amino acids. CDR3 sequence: CASSQELAGGSTDTQYF. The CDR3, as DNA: TGCGCCAGCAGCCAAGAACTAGCGGGAGGGAGCACAGATACGCAGTATTTT.

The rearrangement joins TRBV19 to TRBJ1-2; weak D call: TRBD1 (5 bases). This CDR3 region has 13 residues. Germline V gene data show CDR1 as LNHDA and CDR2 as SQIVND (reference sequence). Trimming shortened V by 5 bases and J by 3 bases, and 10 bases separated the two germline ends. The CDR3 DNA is TGTGCCAGTAGTGCACAGGTTCACTATGGCTACACCTTC. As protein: CASSAQVHYGYTF.

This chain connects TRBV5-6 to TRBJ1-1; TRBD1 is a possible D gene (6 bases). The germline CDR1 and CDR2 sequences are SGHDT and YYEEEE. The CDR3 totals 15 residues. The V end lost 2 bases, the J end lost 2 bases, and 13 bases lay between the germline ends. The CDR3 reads CASSFPGEPNTEAFF. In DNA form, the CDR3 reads TGTGCCAGCAGCTTTCCAGGGGAACCAAACACTGAAGCTTTCTTT. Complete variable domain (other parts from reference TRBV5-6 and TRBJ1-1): DAGVTQSPTHLIKTRGQQVTLRCSPKSGHDTVSWYQQALGQGPQFIFQYYEEEERQRGNFPDRFSGHQFPNYSSELNVNALLLGDSALYLCASSFPGEPNTEAFFGQGTRLTVV.

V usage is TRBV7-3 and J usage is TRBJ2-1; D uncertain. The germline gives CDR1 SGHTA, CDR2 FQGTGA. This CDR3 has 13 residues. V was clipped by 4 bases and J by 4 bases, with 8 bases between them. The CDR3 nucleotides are TGTGCCAGCAGCTATCCAGATTACAATGAGCAGTTCTTC. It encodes CASSYPDYNEQFF.

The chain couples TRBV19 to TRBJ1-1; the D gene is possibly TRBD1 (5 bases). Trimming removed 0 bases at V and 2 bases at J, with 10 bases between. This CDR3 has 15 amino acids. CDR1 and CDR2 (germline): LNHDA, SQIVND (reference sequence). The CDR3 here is CASSIDPGLNTEAFF. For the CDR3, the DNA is TGTGCCAGTAGTATAGATCCGGGGCTTAACACTGAAGCTTTCTTT. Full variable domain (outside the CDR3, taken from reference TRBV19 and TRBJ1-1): DGGITQSPKYLFRKEGQNVTLSCEQNLNHDAMYWYRQDPGQGLRLIYYSQIVNDFQKGDIAEGYSVSREKKESFPLTVTSAQKNPTAFYLCASSIDPGLNTEAFFGQGTRLTVV.

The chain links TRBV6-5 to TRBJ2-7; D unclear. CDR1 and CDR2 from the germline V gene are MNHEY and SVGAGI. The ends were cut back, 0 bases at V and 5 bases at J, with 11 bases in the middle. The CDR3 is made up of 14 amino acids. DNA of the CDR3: TGTGCCAGCAGTTACTCGATAAATGGGAACGAGCAGTACTTC. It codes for CASSYSINGNEQYF.

The DNA of the CDR3 is TGTGCCAGCAGTTTTGGGATTCAGGGGCACGAGGGCTACACCTTC. Amino acids: CASSFGIQGHEGYTF. The chain combines TRBV28 with TRBJ1-2; D is possibly TRBD1 (6 bases). The CDR3 contains 15 residues. Germline V lookup: CDR1 MDHEN, CDR2 SYDVKM. Trimming stripped 3 bases from V and 8 bases from J, with 19 bases between.

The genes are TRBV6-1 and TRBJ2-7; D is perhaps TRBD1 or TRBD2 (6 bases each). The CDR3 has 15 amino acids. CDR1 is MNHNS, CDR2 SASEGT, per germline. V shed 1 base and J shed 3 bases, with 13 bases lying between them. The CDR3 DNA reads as TGTGCCAGCAGTGAAGATGGGGGGCTCTACTACGAGCAGTACTTC. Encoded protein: CASSEDGGLYYEQYF.

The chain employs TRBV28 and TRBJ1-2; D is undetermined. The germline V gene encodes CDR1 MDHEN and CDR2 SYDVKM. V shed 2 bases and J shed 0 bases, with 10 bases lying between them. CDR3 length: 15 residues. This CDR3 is CASSLNSLANYGYTF. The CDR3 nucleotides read TGTGCCAGCAGTTTAAACAGCTTAGCTAACTATGGCTACACCTTC.